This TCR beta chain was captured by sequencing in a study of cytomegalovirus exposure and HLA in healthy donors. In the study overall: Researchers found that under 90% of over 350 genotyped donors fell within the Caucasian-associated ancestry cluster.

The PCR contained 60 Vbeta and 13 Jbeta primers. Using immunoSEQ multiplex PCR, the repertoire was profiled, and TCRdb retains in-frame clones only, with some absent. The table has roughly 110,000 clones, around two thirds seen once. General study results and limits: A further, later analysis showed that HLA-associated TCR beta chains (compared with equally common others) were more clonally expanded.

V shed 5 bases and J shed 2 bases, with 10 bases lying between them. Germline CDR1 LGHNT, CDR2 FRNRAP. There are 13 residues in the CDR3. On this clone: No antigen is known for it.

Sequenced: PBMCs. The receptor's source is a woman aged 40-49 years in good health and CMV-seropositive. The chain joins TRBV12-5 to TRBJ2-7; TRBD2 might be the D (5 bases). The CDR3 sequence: CASGPPGAYEQYF. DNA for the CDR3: TGTGCTAGTGGTCCTCCCGGGGCCTACGAGCAGTACTTC.